A selection of T cell receptor beta chains follows, all from one sample in a study of blood T cell repertoires in COVID-19. The assay was immunoSEQ multiplex PCR, and TCRdb's table has in-frame clones only and misses some. In the table there are approximately 64,000 clones, about nine tenths of which are singletons. The sequencing sample was made of peripheral blood. Source of these receptors: a woman in her sixties or seventies with COVID-19, enrolled during active disease. CDR3s include the opening cysteine and the closing phenylalanine or tryptophan. A D gene is named only where the DNA matches it firmly. Some rows have no size entry. The others give once, few or many, or a class for an expanded clone.

NA	TRBV3-1/TRBV3-2	TRBJ1-6	NA	CASSQEALSMVNSPLHF	TGTGCCAGCAGCCAAGAGGCCCTTTCGATGGTGAATTCACCCCTCCACTTT
NA	TRBV3-1/TRBV3-2	TRBJ1-3	NA	CASSQGGHPSLYSGNTIYF	TGTGCCAGCAGCCAAGGGGGACATCCTTCTCTTTACTCTGGAAACACCATATATTTT
NA	TRBV19	TRBJ2-7	TRBD1	CASSTGTGVPEQYF	TGTGCCAGTAGTACCGGGACAGGGGTTCCCGAGCAGTACTTC
once	TRBV27	TRBJ1-5	NA	CASMPGTSRNQPQHF	TGTGCCAGCATGCCGGGAACCTCCCGCAATCAGCCCCAGCATTTT
NA	TRBV25-1	TRBJ1-4	NA	CASRRGTGLDEKLFF	TGTGCCAGCAGGAGGGGCACAGGGTTGGATGAAAAACTGTTTTTT
NA	TRBV6-4	TRBJ2-3	NA	CASSSGQSSTDTQYF	TGTGCCAGCAGCTCAGGACAATCTAGCACAGATACGCAGTATTTT
NA	TRBV6-1	TRBJ1-1	NA	CASSDGGTANTEAFF	TGTGCCAGCAGTGATGGCGGGACTGCGAACACTGAAGCTTTCTTT
NA	TRBV15	TRBJ2-2	NA	CATSGTGGELFF	TGTGCCACCAGCGGGACTGGCGGGGAGCTGTTTTTT
NA	TRBV18	TRBJ2-7	TRBD2	CASSPSTTSGSYEQYF	TGTGCCAGCTCACCGTCCACGACTAGCGGTTCCTACGAGCAGTACTTC
NA	TRBV7-2	TRBJ1-5	TRBD1	CASSLSGQGNQPQHF	TGTGCCAGCAGCTTATCTGGACAGGGCAATCAGCCCCAGCATTTT
NA	TRBV7-2	TRBJ1-2	NA	CASSLAIPSGNGGGYTF	TGTGCCAGCAGCTTAGCGATTCCGTCCGGAAACGGGGGAGGCTACACCTTC
NA	TRBV11-2	TRBJ1-1	NA	CASSQRGTEAFF	TGTGCCAGCAGTCAAAGGGGTACTGAAGCTTTCTTT
NA	TRBV3-1/TRBV3-2	TRBJ2-3	TRBD2	CASRLSSGRGDTQYF	TGTGCCAGCAGACTTTCTAGCGGGAGGGGCGATACGCAGTATTTT
NA	TRBV3-1/TRBV3-2	TRBJ1-2	NA	CASSHDRDHYGYTF	TGTGCCAGCAGCCACGACCGGGATCACTATGGCTACACCTTC
NA	TRBV18	TRBJ1-2	NA	CASSLKRSDGYTF	TGTGCCAGCTCACTGAAGCGAAGCGATGGCTACACCTTC
once	TRBV19	TRBJ2-1	TRBD2	CASTSTSGGPYNEQFF	TGTGCCAGTACCTCAACTAGCGGGGGTCCCTACAATGAGCAGTTCTTC
NA	TRBV3-1/TRBV3-2	TRBJ1-5	NA	CASSQDPVRGGAGNQPQHF	TGTGCCAGCAGCCAAGATCCTGTTCGCGGGGGCGCGGGCAATCAGCCCCAGCATTTT
NA	TRBV7-2	TRBJ2-2	NA	CASSSPVPGELFF	TGTGCCAGCAGCTCCCCTGTTCCCGGGGAGCTGTTTTTT
few	TRBV7-9	TRBJ2-1	NA	CASSFTGLDNEQFF	TGTGCCAGCAGCTTCACAGGGCTCGACAATGAGCAGTTCTTC
NA	TRBV19	TRBJ1-2	NA	CASRTEPPYGYTF	TGTGCCAGTCGCACAGAGCCGCCCTATGGCTACACCTTC
NA	TRBV21-1	TRBJ1-1	NA	CASSKGALSTAINTEAFF	TGTGCCAGCAGCAAAGGGGCCCTTTCGACGGCGATCAACACTGAAGCTTTCTTT
once	TRBV7-8	TRBJ2-1	TRBD1	CASSPGTGRTNEQFF	TGTGCCAGCAGCCCTGGGACAGGGAGGACCAATGAGCAGTTCTTC
NA	TRBV4-3	TRBJ2-3	TRBD1	CASSQTGQAAQYF	TGCGCCAGCAGCCAGACTGGACAGGCTGCGCAGTATTTT
NA	TRBV18	TRBJ2-6	NA	CASSRQVSSGANVLTF	TGTGCCAGCTCACGCCAGGTTAGCTCTGGGGCCAACGTCCTGACTTTC
NA	TRBV7-2	TRBJ1-2	NA	CASSLASGGGYGYTF	TGTGCCAGCAGCTTAGCCAGCGGCGGAGGGTATGGCTACACCTTC
few	TRBV27	TRBJ1-2	NA	CASSFAGANYGYTF	TGTGCCAGCAGTTTCGCAGGGGCAAACTATGGCTACACCTTC
NA	TRBV6-5	TRBJ1-2	TRBD1	CASSYSYRGHYGYTF	TGTGCCAGCAGTTACTCTTACAGGGGACACTATGGCTACACCTTC
once	TRBV7-8	TRBJ1-1	NA	CASSRGANTEAFF	TGTGCCAGCAGCCGAGGAGCGAACACTGAAGCTTTCTTT
NA	TRBV21-1	TRBJ1-2	NA	CASSKRLGEGSNYGYTF	TGTGCCAGCAGCAAAAGGTTAGGGGAGGGCAGTAACTATGGCTACACCTTC
NA	TRBV4-2	TRBJ2-7	NA	CASSQEPRPSGLYF	TGTGCCAGCAGCCAAGAACCCCGACCTTCGGGGTTGTACTTC
NA	TRBV11-1	TRBJ1-6	NA	CASSLRGYNSPLHF	TGTGCCAGCAGCTTAAGGGGCTATAATTCACCCCTCCACTTT
NA	TRBV15	TRBJ2-1	NA	CATSRGSDEQFF	TGTGCCACCAGCAGAGGTTCGGATGAGCAGTTCTTC
few	TRBV3-1/TRBV3-2	TRBJ1-5	NA	CASSQRGSGQPQHF	TGTGCCAGCAGCCAAAGGGGCTCCGGTCAGCCCCAGCATTTT
NA	TRBV7-9	TRBJ2-7	TRBD2	CASSRTSGIGYEQYF	TGTGCCAGCAGCCGGACTAGCGGGATAGGGTACGAGCAGTACTTC
NA	TRBV5-5	TRBJ1-1	NA	CASSLDPGLNTEAFF	TGTGCCAGCAGCTTGGATCCAGGATTAAACACTGAAGCTTTCTTT